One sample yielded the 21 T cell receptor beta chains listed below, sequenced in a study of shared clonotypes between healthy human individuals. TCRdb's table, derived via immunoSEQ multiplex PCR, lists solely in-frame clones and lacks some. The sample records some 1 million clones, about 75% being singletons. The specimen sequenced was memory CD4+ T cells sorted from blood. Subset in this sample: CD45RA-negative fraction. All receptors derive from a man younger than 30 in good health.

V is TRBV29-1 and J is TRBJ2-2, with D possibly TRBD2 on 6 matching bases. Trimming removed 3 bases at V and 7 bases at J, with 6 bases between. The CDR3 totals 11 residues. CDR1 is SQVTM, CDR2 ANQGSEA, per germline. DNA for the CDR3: TGCAGCGTTGAGGGGGGCGGGGAGCTGTTTTTT. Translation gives CSVEGGGELFF.

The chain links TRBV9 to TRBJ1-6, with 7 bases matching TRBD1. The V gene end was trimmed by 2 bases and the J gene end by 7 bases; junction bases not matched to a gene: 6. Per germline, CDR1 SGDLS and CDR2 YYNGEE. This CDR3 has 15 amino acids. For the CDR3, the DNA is TGTGCCAGCAGCGTTAGGGACAGTCTGAATTCACCCCTCCACTTT. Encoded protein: CASSVRDSLNSPLHF.

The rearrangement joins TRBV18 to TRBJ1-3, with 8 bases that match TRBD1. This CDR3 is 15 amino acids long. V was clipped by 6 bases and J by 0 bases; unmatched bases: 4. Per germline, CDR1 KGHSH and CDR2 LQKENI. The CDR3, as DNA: TGTGCCAGCTCCCAGGGGGCAACCTCTGGAAACACCATATATTTT. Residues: CASSQGATSGNTIYF.

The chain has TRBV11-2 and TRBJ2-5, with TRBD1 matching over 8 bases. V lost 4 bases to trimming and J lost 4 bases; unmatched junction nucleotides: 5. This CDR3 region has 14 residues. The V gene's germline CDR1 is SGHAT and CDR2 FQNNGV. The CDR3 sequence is CASSSRGLVETQYF. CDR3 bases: TGTGCCAGCAGCTCCAGGGGGCTAGTAGAGACCCAGTACTTC.

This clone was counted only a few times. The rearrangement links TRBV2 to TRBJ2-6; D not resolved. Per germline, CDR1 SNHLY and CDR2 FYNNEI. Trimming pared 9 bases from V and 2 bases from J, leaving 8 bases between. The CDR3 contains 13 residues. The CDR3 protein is CASVGTGANVLTF. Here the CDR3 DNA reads TGTGCCAGTGTCGGTACTGGGGCCAACGTCCTGACTTTC.

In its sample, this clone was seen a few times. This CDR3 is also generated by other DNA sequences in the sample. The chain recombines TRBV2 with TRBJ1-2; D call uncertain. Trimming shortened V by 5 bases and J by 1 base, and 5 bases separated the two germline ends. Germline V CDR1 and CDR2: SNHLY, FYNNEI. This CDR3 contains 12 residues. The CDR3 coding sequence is TGTGCCAGCAGTACCCTTAACTATGGCTACACCTTC. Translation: CASSTLNYGYTF.

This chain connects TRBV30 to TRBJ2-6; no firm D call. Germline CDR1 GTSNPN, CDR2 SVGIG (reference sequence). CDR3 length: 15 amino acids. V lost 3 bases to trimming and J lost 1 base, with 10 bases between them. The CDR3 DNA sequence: TGTGCCTGGAGCCGCGATGCATCTGGGGCCAACGTCCTGACTTTC. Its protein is CAWSRDASGANVLTF.

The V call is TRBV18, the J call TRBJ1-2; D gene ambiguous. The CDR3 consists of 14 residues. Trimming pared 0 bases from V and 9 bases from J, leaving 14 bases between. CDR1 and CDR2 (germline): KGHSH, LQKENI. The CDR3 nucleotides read TGTGCCAGCTCACCACCGAACCAAGACCCGCGCTACACCTTC. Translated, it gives CASSPPNQDPRYTF.

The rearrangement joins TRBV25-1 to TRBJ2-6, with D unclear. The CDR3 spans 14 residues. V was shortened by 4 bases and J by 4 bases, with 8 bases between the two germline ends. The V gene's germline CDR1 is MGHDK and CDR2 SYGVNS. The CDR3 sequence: CASSAVSGANVLTF. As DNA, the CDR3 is TGTGCCAGCAGTGCCGTTTCCGGGGCCAACGTCCTGACTTTC.

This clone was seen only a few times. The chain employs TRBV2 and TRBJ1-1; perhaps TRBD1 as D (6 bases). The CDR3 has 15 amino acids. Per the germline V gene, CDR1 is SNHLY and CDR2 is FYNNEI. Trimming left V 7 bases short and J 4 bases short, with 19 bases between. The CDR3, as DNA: TGTGCCAGCACGGGAGTGGCAGGGGCCGGCACTGAAGCTTTCTTT. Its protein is CASTGVAGAGTEAFF.

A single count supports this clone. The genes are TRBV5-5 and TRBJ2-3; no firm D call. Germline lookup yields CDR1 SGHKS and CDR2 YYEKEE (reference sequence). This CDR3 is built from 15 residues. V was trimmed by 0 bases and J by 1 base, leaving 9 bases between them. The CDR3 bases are TGTGCCAGCAGCTTGGCCCCAACAGGCACAGATACGCAGTATTTT. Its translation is CASSLAPTGTDTQYF.

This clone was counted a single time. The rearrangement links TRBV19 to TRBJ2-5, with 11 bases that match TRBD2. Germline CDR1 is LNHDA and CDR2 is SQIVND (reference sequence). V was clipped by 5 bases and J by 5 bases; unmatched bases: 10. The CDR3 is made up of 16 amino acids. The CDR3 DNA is TGTGCCAGTAGTCCGCTAACTAGCGGGGGCGGGGAGACCCAGTACTTC. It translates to CASSPLTSGGGETQYF.

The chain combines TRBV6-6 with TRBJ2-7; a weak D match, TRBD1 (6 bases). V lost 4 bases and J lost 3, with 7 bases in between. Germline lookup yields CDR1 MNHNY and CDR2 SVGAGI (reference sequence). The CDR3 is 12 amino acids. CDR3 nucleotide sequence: TGTGCCAGCAGTTCGGGACACTACGAGCAGTACTTC. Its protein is CASSSGHYEQYF.

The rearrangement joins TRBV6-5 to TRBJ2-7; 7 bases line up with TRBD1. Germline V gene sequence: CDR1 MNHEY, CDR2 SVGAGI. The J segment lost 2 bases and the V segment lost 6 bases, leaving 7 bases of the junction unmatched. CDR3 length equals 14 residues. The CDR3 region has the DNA TGTGCCAGCAGCCTCCAGGGGGTCACCTACGAGCAGTACTTC. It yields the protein CASSLQGVTYEQYF.

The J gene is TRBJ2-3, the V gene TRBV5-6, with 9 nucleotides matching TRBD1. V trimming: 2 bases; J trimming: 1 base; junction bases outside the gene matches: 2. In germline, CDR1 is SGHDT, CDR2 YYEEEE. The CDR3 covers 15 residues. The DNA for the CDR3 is TGTGCCAGCAGCTTCGGGGACAGGGGCACAGATACGCAGTATTTT. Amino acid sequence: CASSFGDRGTDTQYF.

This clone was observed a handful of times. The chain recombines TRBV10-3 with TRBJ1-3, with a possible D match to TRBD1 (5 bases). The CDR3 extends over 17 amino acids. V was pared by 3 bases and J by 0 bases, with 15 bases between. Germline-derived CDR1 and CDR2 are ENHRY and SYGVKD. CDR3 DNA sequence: TGTGCCATCAGTGACCCTATAGGGGAGAGCTCTGGAAACACCATATATTTT. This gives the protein CAISDPIGESSGNTIYF.

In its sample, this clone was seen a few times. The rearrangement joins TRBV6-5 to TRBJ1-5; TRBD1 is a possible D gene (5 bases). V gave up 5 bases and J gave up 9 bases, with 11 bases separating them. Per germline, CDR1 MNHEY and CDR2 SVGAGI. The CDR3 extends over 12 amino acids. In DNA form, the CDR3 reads TGTGCCAGCAGTCCCCCGGGGGGGCCCCAGCATTTT. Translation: CASSPPGGPQHF.

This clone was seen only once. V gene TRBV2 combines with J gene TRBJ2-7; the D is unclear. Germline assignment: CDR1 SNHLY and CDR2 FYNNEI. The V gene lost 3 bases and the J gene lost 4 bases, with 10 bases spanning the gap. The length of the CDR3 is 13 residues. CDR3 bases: TGTGCCAGCAGTGAGAACAGATTATACGAGCAGTACTTC. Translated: CASSENRLYEQYF.

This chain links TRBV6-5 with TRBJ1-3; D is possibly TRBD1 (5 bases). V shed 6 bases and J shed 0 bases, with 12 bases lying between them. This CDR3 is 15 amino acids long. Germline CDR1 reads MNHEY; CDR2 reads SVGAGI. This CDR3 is CASSGETVSGNTIYF. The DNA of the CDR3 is TGTGCCAGCAGCGGGGAGACAGTCTCTGGAAACACCATATATTTT.

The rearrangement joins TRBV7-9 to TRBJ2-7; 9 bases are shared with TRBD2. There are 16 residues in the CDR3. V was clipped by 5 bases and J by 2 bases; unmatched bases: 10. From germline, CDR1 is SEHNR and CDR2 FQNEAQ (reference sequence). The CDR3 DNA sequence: TGTGCCAGCAGCCTCAGGGGGGGACTAGCCACCTACGAGCAGTACTTC. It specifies CASSLRGGLATYEQYF.

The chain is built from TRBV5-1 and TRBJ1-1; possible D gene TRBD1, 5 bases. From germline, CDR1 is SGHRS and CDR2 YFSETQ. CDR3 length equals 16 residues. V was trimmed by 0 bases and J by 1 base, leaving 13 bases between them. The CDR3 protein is CASSLAEGGGNTEAFF. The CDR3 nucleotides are TGCGCCAGCAGCTTGGCAGAGGGTGGGGGGAACACTGAAGCTTTCTTT.